Listed below are T cell receptor beta chains from one sample, sequenced in a study of shared clonotypes between healthy human individuals. TCRdb keeps only in-frame clones here, not all; method: immunoSEQ multiplex PCR. The sample has 550,000 to 650,000 clones, 96% seen once; the top ten hold more than 0.085%. Sequences were obtained from naive CD8+ T cells sorted from blood. These TCRs come from a woman aged 30 to 39 in good health. Each CDR3 is given without its conserved first and last residue. Fields, in order: CDR3 length, J gene, V gene, D gene, CDR3 protein. The D gene is left open where the match is weak.

12 | TRBJ2-1 | TRBV7-2 | . | ASSLAASYNEQF
11 | TRBJ1-2 | TRBV4-1 | TRBD1 | ASSPDRAYGYT
11 | TRBJ1-5 | TRBV5-4 | . | ASSPGRDQPQH
12 | TRBJ2-7 | TRBV28 | TRBD2 | ASSSTSGIHEQY
10 | TRBJ2-1 | TRBV6-1 | . | ASTAGNNEQF
11 | TRBJ1-2 | TRBV5-4 | . | ASSPPLGDGYT
13 | TRBJ1-3 | TRBV4-1 | . | ASSQRGQLGNTIY
11 | TRBJ1-1 | TRBV7-9 | . | ASRGDVGAEAF
11 | TRBJ1-1 | TRBV5-1 | . | ASRGSRGSEAF
13 | . | TRBV27 | TRBD2 | ASSMTSGHSYEQY
11 | TRBJ2-2 | TRBV28 | . | ASSLTLSGELF
15 | TRBJ1-3 | TRBV15 | . | ATSRASGAFHGNTIY
11 | TRBJ2-7 | TRBV7-9 | . | ASSLPTGAEQY
13 | TRBJ1-4 | TRBV9 | . | ASSPTGSANEKLF
13 | TRBJ2-3 | TRBV19 | . | ASSMETFSTDTQY
13 | TRBJ2-5 | TRBV11-1 | . | ASSHLQGPQETQY
13 | TRBJ1-5 | TRBV27 | TRBD1 | ASSSTTGGIQPQH
13 | TRBJ1-5 | TRBV27 | . | ASNKLGGGNQPQH
15 | TRBJ2-6 | TRBV4-1 | TRBD1 | ASSHRQGEAGANVLT
12 | TRBJ2-7 | TRBV10-2 | . | ASSESGSSYEQY
13 | TRBJ2-1 | TRBV28 | TRBD1 | ASSLWGQGVNEQF
11 | TRBJ2-5 | TRBV7-6 | . | ASSLGRDETQY
15 | TRBJ2-4 | TRBV29-1 | TRBD2 | SVEGTGLVIAKNIQY
11 | TRBJ1-2 | TRBV11-2 | . | ASSLVRGGGYT
15 | TRBJ2-1 | TRBV7-7 | TRBD2 | ASSLGPMVAGAGEQF
14 | TRBJ2-1 | TRBV28 | TRBD2 | ASSGGLAGVYNEQF
12 | TRBJ2-7 | TRBV6-5 | . | ASCPAGGMGEQY
12 | TRBJ1-5 | TRBV28 | . | ASSPAPGLQPQH
14 | TRBJ1-3 | TRBV18 | . | ASSPEAYISGNTIY
12 | TRBJ2-7 | TRBV28 | TRBD1 | ASRLPGQAYEQY
13 | TRBJ1-5 | TRBV7-4 | TRBD1 | ASSNWTGTNQPQH
10 | TRBJ2-2 | TRBV9 | . | ASKSYTGELF
12 | TRBJ2-1 | TRBV27 | TRBD2 | ASSGTSGIREQF
11 | TRBJ2-7 | TRBV5-4 | TRBD1 | ASRYGTGTEQY
12 | TRBJ2-7 | TRBV2 | . | ASSEAGRPYEQY
13 | TRBJ2-7 | TRBV11-2 | TRBD2 | ASSLGTSGFYEQY